The rows below give T cell receptor beta chains drawn from one sample of a study of a mutant IDH1 vaccine in newly diagnosed glioma. Method: immunoSEQ multiplex PCR; TCRdb's copy keeps in-frame clones and lacks some. The repertoire holds roughly 84,000 clones, with roughly 87% as singletons. The sample here was PBMCs, taken from a glioma patient treated with radiotherapy, temozolomide or both. The receptors stem from a man in his forties or fifties with glioma. Some clones in this sample may be carry-over from other donors' samples. The CDR3 runs from the conserved cysteine through the conserved F or W.

>15|TRBV29-1
CSVAMASGGTDTQYF
>12|TRBV30
CAWSWLADTQYF
>13|TRBV5-1
CASSLTDWREQYF
>15|TRBV30
CAWSFGLAATGELFF
>14|TRBV5-5
CASSLDRGYNEQFF
>10|TRBV6-1
CASSRGPQHF
>13|TRBV27
CASSFSASYEQYF
>17|TRBV7-7
CASSLESAGGNTGELFF
>16|TRBV7-8
CASSKTGTGLNSPLHF
>15|TRBV2
CASSEGDRGGQPQHF
>15|TRBV5-1
CASSLAGAGNSPLHF
>13|TRBV11-1
CASSLVGRYEQYF
>11|TRBV7-9
CASSSTPGYTF
>16|TRBV7-9
CASSLGQPGAGNTIYF
>15|TRBV5-4
CASSEPGGVGETQYF
>14|TRBV19
CASRDSRGLTEAFF
>14|TRBV19
CASRTSGGAHEQYF
>13|TRBV2
CASSAQGGTEAFF
>15|TRBV2
CASRTSGGEAETQYF
>17|TRBV7-8
CASSLGGGRGGLVGYTF
>19|TRBV14
CASSQEGPYPYATNEKLFF
>15|TRBV5-1
CASSPNDRGEDGYTF
>13|TRBV7-8
CASSRTRDYEQYF
>15|TRBV6-1
CASSEGWGGNTEAFF
>16|TRBV5-1
CASSIEQSSMNTEAFF
>14|TRBV10-1
CASSPGQGTTGYTF
>14|TRBV12-5
CAPRVLSGANVLTF
>15|TRBV13
CASSLRTGWNEKLFF
>13|TRBV4-1
CASSQDPTNEQFF
>16|TRBV19
CASSIDGNGGPDTQYF
>15|TRBV5-1
CASSLGTTNTGELFF
>12|TRBV10-2
CASSFGQAEAFF
>13|TRBV10-3
CATQYGERYEQYF
>16|TRBV5-1
CASSLLAGTIQETQYF
>15|TRBV4-1
CASSQAVGGHNEQFF